These 4 T cell receptor beta chains were sequenced from one sample in a study of cytomegalovirus exposure and HLA in healthy donors. The PCR made use of 60 Vbeta and 13 Jbeta primers. Profiling relied on immunoSEQ multiplex PCR, and the TCRdb table lists in-frame clones only, not all of them. The sample includes 99,000 or so clones, about 79% seen only once; the top ten take roughly 6%. Material for sequencing was PBMCs. The receptors were sampled from a man in his 60s in good health and CMV-seropositive.

The chain recombines TRBV18 with TRBJ2-5, with 10 positions matching TRBD1. The junction had 9 bases not matched to a gene; V was cut back by 3 bases and J by 11 bases. In germline, CDR1 is KGHSH, CDR2 LQKENI. This CDR3 has 14 residues. CDR3 coding DNA: TGTGCCAGCTCACCGGGACAGGGGCCGCAGTCACAGTACTTC. Translating it yields CASSPGQGPQSQYF.

This sequence joins TRBV19 and TRBJ2-5; TRBD2 might be the D (6 bases). V was pared by 3 bases and J by 2 bases, with 19 bases between. The CDR3 runs to 17 residues. Germline V gene lookup returns CDR1 LNHDA and CDR2 SQIVND (reference sequence). The CDR3 DNA reads TGTGCCAGTAGTATCCAACGGGGGAAGTGGAGTCAAGAGACCCAGTACTTC. Translating it yields CASSIQRGKWSQETQYF. Together with reference TRBV19 and TRBJ2-5, the CDR3 gives the full variable domain: DGGITQSPKYLFRKEGQNVTLSCEQNLNHDAMYWYRQDPGQGLRLIYYSQIVNDFQKGDIAEGYSVSREKKESFPLTVTSAQKNPTAFYLCASSIQRGKWSQETQYFGPGTRLLVL.

CDR3 sequence reads: CSAAGLGGYTF. The CDR3 region has the DNA TGCAGTGCAGCGGGGCTGGGTGGCTACACCTTC. V gene TRBV20-1 combines with J gene TRBJ1-2; a weak D match, TRBD1 (5 bases). Trimming pared 6 bases from V and 7 bases from J, leaving 12 bases between. Germline values: CDR1 DFQATT, CDR2 SNEGSKA (reference sequence). The CDR3 contains 11 residues.

The CDR3 DNA reads TGTGCCAGCAGATTAACGGCAGGAATAAATGAAAAACTGTTTTTT. As protein: CASRLTAGINEKLFF. V and J are TRBV6-6 and TRBJ1-4; D uncertain. With 6 bases removed from V and 5 bases from J, the gap between germline ends came to 16 bases. Germline assignment: CDR1 MNHNY and CDR2 SVGAGI (reference sequence). This CDR3 is 15 amino acids long.